A few counts support the clone carrying this TCR beta chain. This specimen belongs to a study of blood T cell repertoires in COVID-19. Study overall: Collection of acute and convalescent COVID-19 samples took place in the United States, Italy and Spain. PBMCs, B-cell-depleted T cells, or T cells provided the cDNA or gDNA that made up the material.

In the authors' workflow: Amplification of reference gene primers provided the estimated nucleated cell counts. The assay was immunoSEQ multiplex PCR, and TCRdb's table has in-frame clones only and misses some. V and J calls and clone size are as listed in that table; D and trimming were resolved from the DNA. The repertoire consists of 120,000 or so clones, with around two thirds occurring once and the leading ten covering over 2%. Germline V lookup: CDR1 LNHDA, CDR2 SQIVND (reference sequence). The CDR3 runs 14 residues. V was trimmed by 3 bases and J by 7 bases, leaving 13 bases between them. This receptor was identified in a woman aged 70-85 years with acute or convalescent COVID-19. Sequenced material: peripheral blood. V is TRBV19 and J is TRBJ1-5, with TRBD1 as a possible D gene (6 bases). The CDR3, as DNA: TGTGCCAGTAGTATGACGGGGGGCGGACAGCCCCAGCATTTT. Residues: CASSMTGGGQPQHF.